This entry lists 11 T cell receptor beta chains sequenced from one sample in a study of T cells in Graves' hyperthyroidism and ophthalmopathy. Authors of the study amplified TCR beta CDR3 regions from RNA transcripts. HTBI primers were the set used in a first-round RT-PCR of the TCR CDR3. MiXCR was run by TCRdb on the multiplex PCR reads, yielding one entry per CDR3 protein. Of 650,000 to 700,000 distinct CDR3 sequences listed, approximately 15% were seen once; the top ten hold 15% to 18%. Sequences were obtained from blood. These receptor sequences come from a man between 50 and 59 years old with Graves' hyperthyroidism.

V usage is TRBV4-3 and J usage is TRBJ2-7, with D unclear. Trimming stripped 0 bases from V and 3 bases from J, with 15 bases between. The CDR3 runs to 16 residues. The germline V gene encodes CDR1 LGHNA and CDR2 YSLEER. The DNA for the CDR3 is TGCGCCAGCAGCCAAGATCTGCGAGGTGGGGACTACGAGCAGTACTTC. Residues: CASSQDLRGGDYEQYF.

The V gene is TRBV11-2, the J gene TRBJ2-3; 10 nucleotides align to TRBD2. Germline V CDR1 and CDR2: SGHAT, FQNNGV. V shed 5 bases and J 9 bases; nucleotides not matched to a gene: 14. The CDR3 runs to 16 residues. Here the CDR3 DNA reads TGTGCCAGCAGCCCCGCTAGCGGGGGAGTAGTTCGCACGCAGTATTTT. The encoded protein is CASSPASGGVVRTQYF.

CDR3 bases: TGTGCCACCTCTGACGGGGGCGAGGGAAGTGACTACACAGATACGCAGTATTTT. Amino acids: CATSDGGEGSDYTDTQYF. This chain links TRBV19 with TRBJ2-3; possibly TRBD1 or TRBD2 for D (6 bases each). Germline V gene lookup returns CDR1 LNHDA and CDR2 SQIVND (reference sequence). Trimming removed 10 bases at V and 2 bases at J, with 28 bases between. CDR3 length: 18 amino acids.

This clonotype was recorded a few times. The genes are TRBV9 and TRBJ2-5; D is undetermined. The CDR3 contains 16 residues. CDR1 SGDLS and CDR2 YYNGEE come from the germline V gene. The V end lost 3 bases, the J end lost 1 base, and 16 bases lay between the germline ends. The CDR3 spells CASSAGSLALQETQYF. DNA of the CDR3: TGTGCCAGCAGCGCTGGCAGCCTCGCCCTCCAAGAGACCCAGTACTTC.

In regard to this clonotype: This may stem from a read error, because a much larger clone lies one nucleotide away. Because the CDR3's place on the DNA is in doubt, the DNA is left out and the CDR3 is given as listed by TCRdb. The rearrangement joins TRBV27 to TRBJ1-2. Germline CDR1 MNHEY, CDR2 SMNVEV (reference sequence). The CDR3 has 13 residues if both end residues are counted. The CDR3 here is CATAWSRSYGCTF.

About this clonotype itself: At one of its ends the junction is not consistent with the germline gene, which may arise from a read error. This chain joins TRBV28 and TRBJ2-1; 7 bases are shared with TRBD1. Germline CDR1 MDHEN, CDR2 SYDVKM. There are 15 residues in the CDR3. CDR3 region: CASSLNRGPPNERFF. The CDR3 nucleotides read TGTGCCAGCAGTTTAAACAGGGGACCCCCTAATGAGCGGTTCTTC.

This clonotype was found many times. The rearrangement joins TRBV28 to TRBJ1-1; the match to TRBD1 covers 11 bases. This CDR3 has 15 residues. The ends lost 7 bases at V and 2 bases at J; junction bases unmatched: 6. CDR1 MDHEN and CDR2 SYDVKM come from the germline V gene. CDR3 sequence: CASTSGQGANTEAFF. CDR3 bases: TGTGCCAGCACCTCTGGACAGGGGGCAAACACTGAAGCTTTCTTT.

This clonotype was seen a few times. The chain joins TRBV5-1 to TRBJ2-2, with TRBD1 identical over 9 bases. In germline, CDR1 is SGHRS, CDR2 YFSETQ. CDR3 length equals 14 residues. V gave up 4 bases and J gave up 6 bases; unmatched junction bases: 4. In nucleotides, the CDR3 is TGCGCCAGCAGCCCACAGGGGGCCGCCGGGGAGCTGTTTTTT. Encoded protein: CASSPQGAAGELFF.

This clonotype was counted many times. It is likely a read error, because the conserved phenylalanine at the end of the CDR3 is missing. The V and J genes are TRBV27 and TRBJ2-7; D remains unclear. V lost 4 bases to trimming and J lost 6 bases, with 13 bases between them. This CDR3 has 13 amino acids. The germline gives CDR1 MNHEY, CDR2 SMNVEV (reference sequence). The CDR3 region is CASSSKAGSEQYL. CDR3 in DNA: TGTGCCAGCAGTTCTAAGGCCGGTTCCGAGCAGTACCTC.

The CDR3 protein is CASSLASLAAADTQYF. Written as DNA, the CDR3 is TGCGCCAGCAGCTTGGCCAGTCTAGCGGCCGCGGATACGCAGTATTTT. V gene TRBV5-1 combines with J gene TRBJ2-3, with 7 bases aligning to TRBD2. The ends lost 0 bases at V and 6 bases at J; junction bases unmatched: 10. Per the germline V gene, CDR1 is SGHRS and CDR2 is YFSETQ. The CDR3 runs 16 residues.

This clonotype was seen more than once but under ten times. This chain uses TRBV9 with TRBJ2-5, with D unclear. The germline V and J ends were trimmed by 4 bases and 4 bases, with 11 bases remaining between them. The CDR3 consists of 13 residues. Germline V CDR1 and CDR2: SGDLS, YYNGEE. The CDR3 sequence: CASSLRMGETQYF. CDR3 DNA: TGTGCCAGCAGCCTCCGTATGGGAGAGACCCAGTACTTC.